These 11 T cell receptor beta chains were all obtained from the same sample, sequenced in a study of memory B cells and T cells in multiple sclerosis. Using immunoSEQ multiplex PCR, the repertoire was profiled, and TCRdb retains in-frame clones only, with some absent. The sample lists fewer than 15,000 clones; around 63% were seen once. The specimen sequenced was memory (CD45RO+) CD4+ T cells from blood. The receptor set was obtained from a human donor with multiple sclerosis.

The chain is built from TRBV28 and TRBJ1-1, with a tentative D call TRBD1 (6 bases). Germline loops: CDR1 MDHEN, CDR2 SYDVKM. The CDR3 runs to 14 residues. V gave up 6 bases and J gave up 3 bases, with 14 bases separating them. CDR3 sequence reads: CASREQGSYTEAFF. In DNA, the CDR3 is TGTGCCAGCAGAGAACAGGGATCGTACACTGAAGCTTTCTTT.

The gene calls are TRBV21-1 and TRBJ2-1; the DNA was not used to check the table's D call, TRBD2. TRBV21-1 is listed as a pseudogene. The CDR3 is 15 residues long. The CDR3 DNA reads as TGTGCCAGGGAGAATTCGACTCCCTCCGACAATGAGCAGTTCTTC. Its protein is CARENSTPSDNEQFF.

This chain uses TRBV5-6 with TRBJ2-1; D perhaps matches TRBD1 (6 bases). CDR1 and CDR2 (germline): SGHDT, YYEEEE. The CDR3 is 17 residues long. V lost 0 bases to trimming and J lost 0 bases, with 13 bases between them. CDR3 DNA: TGTGCCAGCAGCTTGGAAGCAGGGGTCCGCTCCTACAATGAGCAGTTCTTC. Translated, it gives CASSLEAGVRSYNEQFF.

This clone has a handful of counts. CDR3 loop: CASSGRQNSNQPQHF. CDR3 nucleotide sequence: TGTGCCAGCAGCGGTCGACAGAATAGCAATCAGCCCCAGCATTTT. The chain carries TRBV6-1 and TRBJ1-5; tentatively, D is TRBD1 (5 bases). Germline V lookup: CDR1 MNHNS, CDR2 SASEGT. Deletions cut 6 bases from V and 0 bases from J, with 12 bases between. The CDR3 extends over 15 amino acids.

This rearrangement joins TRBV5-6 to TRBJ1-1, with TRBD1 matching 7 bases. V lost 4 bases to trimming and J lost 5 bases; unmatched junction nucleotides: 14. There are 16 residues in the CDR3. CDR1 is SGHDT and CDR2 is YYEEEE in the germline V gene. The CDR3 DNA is TGTGCCAGCAGCATCAGACAGGGTGGGGGTTTTACTGAAGCTTTCTTT. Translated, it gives CASSIRQGGGFTEAFF.

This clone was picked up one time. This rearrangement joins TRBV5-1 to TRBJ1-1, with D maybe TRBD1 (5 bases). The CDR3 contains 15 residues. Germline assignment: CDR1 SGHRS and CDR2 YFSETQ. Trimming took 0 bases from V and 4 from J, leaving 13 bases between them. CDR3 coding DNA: TGCGCCAGCAGCTTGGCCTCGGGGGGGGGCACTGAAGCTTTCTTT. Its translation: CASSLASGGGTEAFF.

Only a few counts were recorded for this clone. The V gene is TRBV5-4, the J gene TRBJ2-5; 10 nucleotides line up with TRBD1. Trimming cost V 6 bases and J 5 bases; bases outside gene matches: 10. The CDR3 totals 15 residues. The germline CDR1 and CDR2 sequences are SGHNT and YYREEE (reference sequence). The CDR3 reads CASTEQPGQGETQYF. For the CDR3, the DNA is TGTGCCAGCACCGAACAGCCGGGACAGGGGGAGACCCAGTACTTC.

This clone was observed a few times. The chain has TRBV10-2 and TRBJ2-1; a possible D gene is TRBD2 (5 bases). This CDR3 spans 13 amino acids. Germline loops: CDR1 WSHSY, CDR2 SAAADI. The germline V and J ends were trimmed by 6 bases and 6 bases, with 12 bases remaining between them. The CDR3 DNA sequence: TGCGCCAGCAGGGACTCCCCCGGCAATGAGCAGTTCTTC. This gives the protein CASRDSPGNEQFF.

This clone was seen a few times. The CDR3, as DNA: TGTGCCAGCAGCTTGGCCGGGTGGGTCTCCGAGCAGTACTTC. Amino acid sequence: CASSLAGWVSEQYF. The rearrangement uses TRBV5-4 and TRBJ2-7; no reliable D call. V was trimmed by 0 bases and J by 6 bases, leaving 13 bases between them. The CDR3 has 14 amino acids. Germline V lookup: CDR1 SGHNT, CDR2 YYREEE (reference sequence).

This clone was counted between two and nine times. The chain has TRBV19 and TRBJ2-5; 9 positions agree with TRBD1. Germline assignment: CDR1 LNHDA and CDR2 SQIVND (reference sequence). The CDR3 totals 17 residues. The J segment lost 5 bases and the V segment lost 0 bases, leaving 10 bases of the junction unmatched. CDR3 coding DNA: TGTGCCAGTAGTATAGAGGGGGCAACAGGGGGCGGTGAGACCCAGTACTTC. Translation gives CASSIEGATGGGETQYF.

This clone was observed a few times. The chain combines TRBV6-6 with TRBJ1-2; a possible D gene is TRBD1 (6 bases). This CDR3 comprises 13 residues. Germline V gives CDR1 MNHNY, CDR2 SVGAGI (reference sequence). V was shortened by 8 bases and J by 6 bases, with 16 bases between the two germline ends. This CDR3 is CASEQGLRHGYTF. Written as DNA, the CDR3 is TGTGCCAGCGAGCAGGGGCTTAGGCATGGCTACACCTTC.